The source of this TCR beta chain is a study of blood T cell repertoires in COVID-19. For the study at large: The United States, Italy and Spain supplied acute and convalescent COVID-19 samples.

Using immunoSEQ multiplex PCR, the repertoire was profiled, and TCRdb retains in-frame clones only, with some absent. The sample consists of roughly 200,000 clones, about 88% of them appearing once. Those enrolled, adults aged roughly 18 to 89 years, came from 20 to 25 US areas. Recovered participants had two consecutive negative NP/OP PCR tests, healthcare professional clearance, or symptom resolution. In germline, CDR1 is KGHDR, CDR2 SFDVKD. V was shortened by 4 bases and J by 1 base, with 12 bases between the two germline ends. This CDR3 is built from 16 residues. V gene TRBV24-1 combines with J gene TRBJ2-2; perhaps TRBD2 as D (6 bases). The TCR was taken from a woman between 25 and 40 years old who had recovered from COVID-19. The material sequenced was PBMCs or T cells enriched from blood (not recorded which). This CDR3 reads CATSEGLYGNTGELFF. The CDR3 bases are TGTGCCACCAGTGAGGGACTTTATGGGAACACCGGGGAGCTGTTTTTT.